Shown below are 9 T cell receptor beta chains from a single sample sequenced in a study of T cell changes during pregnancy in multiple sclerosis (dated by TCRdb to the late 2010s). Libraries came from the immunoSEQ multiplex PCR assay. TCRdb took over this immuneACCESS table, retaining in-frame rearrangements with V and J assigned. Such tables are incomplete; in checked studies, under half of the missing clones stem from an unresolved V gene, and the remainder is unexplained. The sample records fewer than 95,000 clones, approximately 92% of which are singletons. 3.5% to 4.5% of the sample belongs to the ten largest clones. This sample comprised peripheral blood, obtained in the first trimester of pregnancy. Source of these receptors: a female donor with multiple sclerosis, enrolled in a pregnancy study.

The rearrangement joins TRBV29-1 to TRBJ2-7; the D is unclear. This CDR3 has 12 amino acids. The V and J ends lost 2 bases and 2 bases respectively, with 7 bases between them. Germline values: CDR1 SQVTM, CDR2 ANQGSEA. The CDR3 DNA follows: TGCAGCGTTGAAAACGGTCCCTACGAGCAGTACTTC. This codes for CSVENGPYEQYF.

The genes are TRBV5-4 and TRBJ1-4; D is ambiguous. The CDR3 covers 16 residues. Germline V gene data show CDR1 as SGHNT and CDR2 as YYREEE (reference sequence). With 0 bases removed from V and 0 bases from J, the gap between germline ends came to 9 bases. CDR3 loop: CASSLDGYATNEKLFF. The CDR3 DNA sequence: TGTGCCAGCAGCTTGGACGGGTATGCAACTAATGAAAAACTGTTTTTT.

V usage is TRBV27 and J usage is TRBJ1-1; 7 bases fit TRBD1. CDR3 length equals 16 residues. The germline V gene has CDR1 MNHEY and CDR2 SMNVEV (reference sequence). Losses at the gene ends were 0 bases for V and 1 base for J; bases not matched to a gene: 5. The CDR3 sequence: CASSLSSGTANTEAFF. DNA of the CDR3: TGTGCCAGCAGTTTATCATCGGGGACAGCGAACACTGAAGCTTTCTTT.

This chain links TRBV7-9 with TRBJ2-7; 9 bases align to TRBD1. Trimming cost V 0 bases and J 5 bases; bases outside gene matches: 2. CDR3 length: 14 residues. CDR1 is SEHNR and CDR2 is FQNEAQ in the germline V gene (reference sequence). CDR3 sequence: CASSLAGQGHEQYF. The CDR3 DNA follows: TGTGCCAGCAGCTTAGCAGGACAGGGGCACGAGCAGTACTTC. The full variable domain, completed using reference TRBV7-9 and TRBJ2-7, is DTGVSQNPRHKITKRGQNVTFRCDPISEHNRLYWYRQTLGQGPEFLTYFQNEAQLEKSRLLSDRFSAERPKGSFSTLEIQRTEQGDSAMYLCASSLAGQGHEQYFGPGTRLTVT.

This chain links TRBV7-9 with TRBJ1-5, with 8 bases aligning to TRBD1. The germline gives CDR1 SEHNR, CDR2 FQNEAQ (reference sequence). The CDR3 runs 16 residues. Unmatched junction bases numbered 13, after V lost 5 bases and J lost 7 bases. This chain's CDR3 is CASSLVDRGYGQPQHF. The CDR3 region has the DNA TGTGCCAGCAGCCTGGTCGACAGGGGATACGGACAGCCCCAGCATTTT.

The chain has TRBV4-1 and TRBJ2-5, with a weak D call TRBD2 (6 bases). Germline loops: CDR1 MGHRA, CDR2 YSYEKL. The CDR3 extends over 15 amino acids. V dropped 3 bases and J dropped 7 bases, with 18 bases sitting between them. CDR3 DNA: TGCGCCAGCAGCCAGGCGGGGAGCCTCGAAGGGACCCAGTACTTC. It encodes CASSQAGSLEGTQYF.

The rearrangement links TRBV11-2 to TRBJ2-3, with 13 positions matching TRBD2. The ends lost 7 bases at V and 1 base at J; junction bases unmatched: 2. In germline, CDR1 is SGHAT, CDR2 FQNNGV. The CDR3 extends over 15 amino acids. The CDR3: CASTGTSGGTDTQYF. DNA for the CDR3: TGTGCCAGCACCGGGACTAGCGGGGGCACAGATACGCAGTATTTT.

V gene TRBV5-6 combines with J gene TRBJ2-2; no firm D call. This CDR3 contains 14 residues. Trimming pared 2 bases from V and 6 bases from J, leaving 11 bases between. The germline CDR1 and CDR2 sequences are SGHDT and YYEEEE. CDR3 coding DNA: TGTGCCAGCAGCTTTGGCGTGGGCCCCGGGGAGCTGTTTTTT. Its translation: CASSFGVGPGELFF.

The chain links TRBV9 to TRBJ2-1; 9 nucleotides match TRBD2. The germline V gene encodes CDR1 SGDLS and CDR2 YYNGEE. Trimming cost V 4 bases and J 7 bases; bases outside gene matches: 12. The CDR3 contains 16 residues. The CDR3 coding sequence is TGTGCCAGCAGCCCGAGTGGCGGGGGGGCCGGGAATGAGCAGTTCTTC. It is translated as CASSPSGGGAGNEQFF. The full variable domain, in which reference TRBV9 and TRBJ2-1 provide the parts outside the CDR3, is DSGVTQTPKHLITATGQRVTLRCSPRSGDLSVYWYQQSLDQGLQFLIQYYNGEERAKGNILERFSAQQFPDLHSELNLSSLELGDSALYFCASSPSGGGAGNEQFFGPGTRLTVL.